These 29 T cell receptor beta chains originate from one sample sequenced in a study of blood T cells in healthy people across ages. Alongside a J-beta primer mix, a sample-barcoded 5' primer served in a second PCR lasting roughly 6 to 12 cycles. A single record per CDR3 protein comes from TCRdb applying MiXCR to the 5' RACE reads. This sample has about 1.1 million distinct CDR3 sequences, with roughly two fifths found just once. Input material: blood. The receptor set was obtained from a man aged 18-30 years in good health.

The gene calls are TRBV27 and TRBJ1-5; no reliable D call. Germline-derived CDR1 and CDR2 are MNHEY and SMNVEV (reference sequence). The CDR3 consists of 13 residues. Trimming cost V 6 bases and J 7 bases, with 13 bases left between them. The CDR3 coding sequence is TGTGCCAGCAGGCCCGCGGGAGCCCAGCCCCAGCATTTT. This translates into CASRPAGAQPQHF.

This clonotype has just a few counts. This chain uses TRBV12-3 or TRBV12-4 with TRBJ1-6; TRBD1 matches 10 bases. The V and J ends lost 5 bases and 8 bases, in that order; junction bases with no gene match: 6. CDR3 length equals 15 residues. CDR3 sequence: CASSPTGGSYSPLHF. The CDR3 DNA reads as TGTGCCAGCAGTCCGACAGGGGGCTCGTATTCACCCCTCCACTTT.

This chain uses TRBV10-3 with TRBJ2-1; TRBD1 aligns across 9 bases. This CDR3 contains 16 residues. Germline assignment: CDR1 ENHRY and CDR2 SYGVKD. J lost 5 bases, V lost 4 bases, and 9 bases had no gene match. CDR3 sequence: CAISGTDRGGDNEQFF. The CDR3 DNA reads TGTGCCATCAGTGGAACGGACAGGGGAGGGGACAATGAGCAGTTCTTC.

This clonotype was observed at least ten times. This rearrangement joins TRBV7-2 to TRBJ1-1; D remains unclear. V lost 5 bases and J 0 bases, leaving 7 bases between the germline ends. This CDR3 comprises 13 residues. In germline, CDR1 is SGHTA, CDR2 FQGNSA. The chain's CDR3 is CASSPQVNTEAFF. CDR3 DNA sequence: TGTGCCAGCAGCCCCCAGGTGAACACTGAAGCTTTCTTT.

This clonotype occurred many times. The chain couples TRBV7-9 to TRBJ1-1; no clear D gene. The germline V and J ends were trimmed by 3 bases and 7 bases, with 9 bases remaining between them. Germline V gene data show CDR1 as SEHNR and CDR2 as FQNEAQ (reference sequence). The CDR3 has 12 residues. The DNA of the CDR3 is TGTGCCAGCAGCTTGGGAACGGTTGAAGCTTTCTTT. This translates into CASSLGTVEAFF.

This clonotype occurred a few times. The chain uses TRBV11-2 and TRBJ2-7, with D perhaps TRBD2 (5 bases). V was shortened by 5 bases and J by 0 bases, with 17 bases between the two germline ends. CDR3 length equals 16 residues. Germline-derived CDR1 and CDR2 are SGHAT and FQNNGV. DNA of the CDR3: TGTGCCAGCAGCGCTGTTCGGGGTCCCAGCTCCTACGAGCAGTACTTC. It encodes CASSAVRGPSSYEQYF.

Only a few counts were recorded for this clonotype. The chain joins TRBV15 to TRBJ1-2; D call uncertain. The CDR3 loop spans 14 amino acids. V was trimmed by 8 bases and J by 1 base, leaving 14 bases between them. Germline lookup yields CDR1 LNHNV and CDR2 YYDKDF (reference sequence). The CDR3 DNA reads as TGTGCCACCGCGAAACACCGAAATAACTATGGCTACACCTTC. It encodes CATAKHRNNYGYTF.

As concerns this clonotype: An end of the junction does not agree with germline; a read error may underlie this. The chain combines TRBV12-3 or TRBV12-4 with TRBJ2-3; 8 nucleotides match TRBD2. The CDR3 length is 11 residues. CDR3 sequence reads: CAGSGGTRQYF. CDR3 DNA: TGTGCCGGCAGTGGGGGGACTAGGCAGTATTTT.

To note about this clonotype: This may stem from a read error, because a much larger clone lies one nucleotide away. J is TRBJ2-5 and V is TRBV7-2; perhaps TRBD2 as D (5 bases). V was trimmed by 1 base and J by 9 bases, leaving 15 bases between them. The CDR3 is 14 amino acids. Germline assignment: CDR1 SGHTA and CDR2 FQGNSA. The CDR3 DNA follows: TGTGCCAGCAGCTTAGGTGCCGGGGTTGAGGCCCAGTACTTC. Its protein is CASSLGAGVEAQYF.

The V call is TRBV7-2, the J call TRBJ1-2; 8 positions match TRBD1. With V trimmed by 1 base and J by 4 bases, 5 bases remained unmatched. Germline CDR1 is SGHTA and CDR2 is FQGNSA. This CDR3 comprises 15 residues. The CDR3 sequence is CASSLETGVRYGYTF. CDR3 in DNA: TGTGCCAGCAGCTTAGAGACAGGGGTCCGCTATGGCTACACCTTC.

V gene TRBV25-1 combines with J gene TRBJ1-4, with D perhaps matching TRBD1 (6 bases). V shed 8 bases and J shed 7 bases, with 14 bases lying between them. Germline V CDR1 and CDR2: MGHDK, SYGVNS. The CDR3 contains 13 residues. The chain's CDR3 is CASARGEGEKLFF. CDR3 coding DNA: TGTGCCAGCGCAAGGGGGGAAGGTGAAAAACTGTTTTTT.

This chain links TRBV12-3 or TRBV12-4 with TRBJ2-1, with 8 positions matching TRBD1. V was pared by 8 bases and J by 4 bases, with 4 bases of the junction left unmatched. There are 13 residues in the CDR3. Written as DNA, the CDR3 is TGTGCCAGCCAAAGGACAGGGTACAATGAGCAGTTCTTC. It encodes CASQRTGYNEQFF.

Note on this clonotype: A much larger clone is a single base away; this may be a read error. The rearrangement links TRBV4-1 to TRBJ2-7; D not resolved. The CDR3 extends over 14 amino acids. The ends were cut back, 0 bases at V and 2 bases at J, with 8 bases in the middle. The V gene's germline CDR1 is MGHRA and CDR2 YSYEKL. The CDR3 region has the DNA TGCGCCAGCAGCCAAGATCTGGCGACCTACGAGCAGTACTTC. It encodes CASSQDLATYEQYF.

The chain joins TRBV10-3 to TRBJ2-3, with D hard to call. CDR3 size: 12 residues. The V end lost 3 bases, the J end lost 2 bases, and 3 bases lay between the germline ends. CDR1 is ENHRY and CDR2 is SYGVKD in the germline V gene. The CDR3 is CAISDYTDTQYF. The CDR3 DNA sequence: TGTGCCATCAGTGACTACACAGATACGCAGTATTTT.

This clonotype showed up just a few times. The V call is TRBV4-3, the J call TRBJ2-5; D is possibly TRBD2 (6 bases). Germline-derived CDR1 and CDR2 are LGHNA and YSLEER. The CDR3 totals 21 residues. Trimming cost V 0 bases and J 0 bases, with 26 bases left between them. The chain's CDR3 is CASSQDFETSRVVPYQETQYF. CDR3 nucleotides: TGCGCCAGCAGCCAAGATTTCGAGACTAGTCGTGTAGTCCCGTACCAAGAGACCCAGTACTTC.

A few counts support this clonotype. The chain carries TRBV20-1 and TRBJ1-2; D call uncertain. The CDR3 has 11 amino acids. Germline CDR1 reads DFQATT; CDR2 reads SNEGSKA (reference sequence). CDR3 DNA: TGCAGCGCGATCCCAGTCTATGGCTACACCTTC. Amino acids: CSAIPVYGYTF.

V gene TRBV12-3 or TRBV12-4 combines with J gene TRBJ1-2; D is unclear. Trimming shortened V by 3 bases and J by 0 bases, and 17 bases separated the two germline ends. This CDR3 comprises 17 residues. In DNA form, the CDR3 reads TGTGCCAGCAGTTTGAGGAGTTGGACGGCAACTAACTATGGCTACACCTTC. The encoded protein is CASSLRSWTATNYGYTF.

This clonotype showed up many times. V usage is TRBV4-2 and J usage is TRBJ1-5; 7 nucleotides agree with TRBD1. V lost 0 bases and J lost 3; bases outside the gene matches: 8. This CDR3 comprises 17 residues. Looked up from germline, CDR1 is LGHNA and CDR2 is YNFKEQ. Written as DNA, the CDR3 is TGTGCCAGCAGCCAAGATCCCCAGGGGGAGACCAATCAGCCCCAGCATTTT. The encoded protein is CASSQDPQGETNQPQHF.

The chain joins TRBV9 to TRBJ2-3; 14 nucleotides match TRBD2. J lost 4 bases, V lost 4 bases, and 8 bases had no gene match. The CDR3 is made up of 17 amino acids. Germline V gene data show CDR1 as SGDLS and CDR2 as YYNGEE. CDR3 nucleotide sequence: TGTGCCAGCAGCCCCGGGACTAGCGGGGGCCGGTCAGATACGCAGTATTTT. Protein: CASSPGTSGGRSDTQYF.

The chain couples TRBV28 to TRBJ1-1, with 12 bases aligning to TRBD1. V lost 7 bases and J lost 4; bases outside the gene matches: 16. The CDR3 contains 18 residues. Germline-derived CDR1 and CDR2 are MDHEN and SYDVKM. The CDR3 nucleotides read TGTGCCAGCACTTCCCTCCCCGGGACAGGGGGCAGTATCACTGAAGCTTTCTTT. It codes for CASTSLPGTGGSITEAFF.

Ten or more counts support this clonotype. The DNA of the CDR3 is TGCGCCAGCAGCCAAGGGACAGGGTCACTTAGCTCCTACAATGAGCAGTTCTTC. Translating it yields CASSQGTGSLSSYNEQFF. This chain joins TRBV4-1 and TRBJ2-1; 8 nucleotides line up with TRBD1. The CDR3 has 18 residues. The germline V gene has CDR1 MGHRA and CDR2 YSYEKL. V lost 1 base to trimming and J lost 0 bases; unmatched junction nucleotides: 8.

The chain joins TRBV7-9 to TRBJ1-4, with D uncertain. The germline V and J ends were trimmed by 5 bases and 7 bases, with 14 bases remaining between them. The CDR3 runs 14 residues. Germline assignment: CDR1 SEHNR and CDR2 FQNEAQ (reference sequence). The CDR3 reads CASSVGGFGEKLFF. For the CDR3, the DNA is TGTGCCAGCAGCGTAGGAGGGTTCGGTGAAAAACTGTTTTTT. Based on the CDR3 plus reference TRBV7-9 and TRBJ1-4, the full variable domain is DTGVSQNPRHKITKRGQNVTFRCDPISEHNRLYWYRQTLGQGPEFLTYFQNEAQLEKSRLLSDRFSAERPKGSFSTLEIQRTEQGDSAMYLCASSVGGFGEKLFFGSGTQLSVL.

This clonotype has a single count. This rearrangement joins TRBV9 to TRBJ2-2; 7 nucleotides align to TRBD2. Germline V gives CDR1 SGDLS, CDR2 YYNGEE. CDR3 size: 17 residues. Trimming cost V 0 bases and J 1 base; bases outside gene matches: 6. The CDR3, as DNA: TGTGCCAGCAGCGTAGGCGGGGGACTCTTGAACACCGGGGAGCTGTTTTTT. This translates into CASSVGGGLLNTGELFF.

With respect to this clonotype: An end of the junction does not agree with germline; a read error may underlie this. This sequence joins TRBV18 and TRBJ2-1; TRBD2 matches 11 bases. The CDR3 runs to 15 residues. Germline V gene data show CDR1 as KGHSH and CDR2 as LQKENI. CDR3 bases: TGTGCCAGCTCAACGACTAGCGGGGTAAACAATGGGCAGTTCTTC. Translation: CASSTTSGVNNGQFF.

The chain is built from TRBV30 and TRBJ1-5; D is ambiguous. V lost 0 bases to trimming and J lost 0 bases, with 6 bases between them. The V gene's germline CDR1 is GTSNPN and CDR2 SVGIG (reference sequence). This CDR3 is built from 14 residues. The CDR3 DNA reads TGTGCCTGGAGTGTAAGGTATAGCAATCAGCCCCAGCATTTT. Translated, it gives CAWSVRYSNQPQHF.

This clonotype was detected a few times. V and J are TRBV29-1 and TRBJ1-2, with TRBD1 matching 8 bases. CDR1 is SQVTM and CDR2 is ANQGSEA in the germline V gene. The ends lost 6 bases at V and 7 bases at J; junction bases unmatched: 13. The CDR3 has 14 residues. Written as DNA, the CDR3 is TGCAGCGTAGGCGACGGGACAGGTTATCGTGGCTACACCTTC. It encodes CSVGDGTGYRGYTF.

J is TRBJ1-6 and V is TRBV28; no clear D. Germline V gene sequence: CDR1 MDHEN, CDR2 SYDVKM. The CDR3 runs 14 residues. The V and J ends lost 3 bases and 5 bases respectively, with 8 bases between them. CDR3 sequence: CASSFARDNSPLHF. DNA for the CDR3: TGTGCCAGCAGTTTTGCGAGGGATAATTCACCCCTCCACTTT. Combining the CDR3 with reference TRBV28 and TRBJ1-6 gives the whole variable domain DVKVTQSSRYLVKRTGEKVFLECVQDMDHENMFWYRQDPGLGLRLIYFSYDVKMKEKGDIPEGYSVSREKKERFSLILESASTNQTSMYLCASSFARDNSPLHFGNGTRLTVT.

This clonotype was recorded a few times. The J gene is TRBJ1-1, the V gene TRBV7-3, with unresolved D. The CDR3 is made up of 12 amino acids. CDR1 and CDR2 (germline): SGHTA, FQGTGA. V dropped 1 base and J dropped 9 bases, with 9 bases sitting between them. CDR3 sequence reads: CASSLIGQQAFF. Written as DNA, the CDR3 is TGTGCCAGCAGCTTAATTGGGCAACAAGCTTTCTTT.

The chain employs TRBV9 and TRBJ1-4; tentative D call: TRBD1 (5 bases). Trimming shortened V by 0 bases and J by 5 bases, and 11 bases separated the two germline ends. The CDR3 runs 15 residues. Germline V gene data show CDR1 as SGDLS and CDR2 as YYNGEE. The CDR3 is CASSVEQGSNEKLFF. The DNA for the CDR3 is TGTGCCAGCAGCGTAGAGCAGGGATCAAATGAAAAACTGTTTTTT.